Sequencing of this TCR beta chain was carried out in a study of blood T cell repertoires in COVID-19. In the original workflow: Scientists estimated how many nucleated cells there were by amplifying reference gene primers. Assay used: immunoSEQ multiplex PCR; TCRdb lists only in-frame clones, some missing. Clone size and V and J calls were adopted from that table, with D and trimming inferred from the DNA. The sample shows hundreds of thousands of clones, 65% to 90% of them seen only once. Germline lookup yields CDR1 GTSNPN and CDR2 SVGIG (reference sequence). The V segment lost 5 bases and the J segment 4 bases; nucleotides outside the gene matches: 13. CDR3 length: 16 residues.

The V and J genes are TRBV30 and TRBJ2-1; 8 bases match TRBD2. The sequence was collected from a middle-aged man who had recovered from COVID-19. The sample consisted of PBMCs or T cells enriched from blood (not recorded which). The DNA for the CDR3 is TGTGCCTGGGAGACCGGGATGGGCGGGGGGTACAATGAGCAGTTCTTC. Translated: CAWETGMGGGYNEQFF.